This T cell receptor beta chain appears in the sequencing data of a study of read filtering for tumor transcriptome and immune sequencing. Whole-study results and caveats: Without single-read clonotypes, shared clonotype proportions correlated more between IR-seq and RNA-seq.

From 350 to 500 ng of RNA, a library with molecular barcoded alpha/delta and beta/gamma adaptors was made. TCRdb re-called the reads through MiXCR, storing one row per CDR3 protein. The table includes tens of thousands of distinct CDR3 sequences, roughly 19% detected once. This CDR3 is built from 13 residues. CDR1 and CDR2 (germline): SQVTM, ANQGSEA. Trimming took 3 bases from V and 12 from J; bases not matched to a gene: 13. A word on this clonotype: Antigen specificity is unknown. A much larger clone lies one base from this, so it may be a read error.

This sequence was found in a donor aged 40 or over with multiple myeloma. The sequencing sample was made of a population of CD138-negative cells sorted from bone marrow. The V gene is TRBV29-1, the J gene TRBJ2-7; TRBD1 aligns across 8 bases. The CDR3 DNA reads as TGCAGCGTTGATGCCCAGACAGGGGTTGGGCGGTACTTC. Encoded protein: CSVDAQTGVGRYF.